This TCR beta chain originates from a study of T cell responses to AZD1222 COVID-19 vaccine. General study results and limits: Only 5 or 6 people who got AZD1222 tested seropositive at baseline.

CDR1 and CDR2 (germline): MNHEY, SMNVEV (reference sequence). This CDR3 spans 12 amino acids. The assay was immunoSEQ multiplex PCR, and TCRdb's table has in-frame clones only and misses some. This table has 150,000 to 190,000 clones, 87% appearing once. This clone was detected only once. Its antigen remains unknown. Germline is not matched at one junction end, which may reflect a read error. This chain joins TRBV27 and TRBJ1-2; D not certain. Sequenced material: peripheral blood, taken 28 days after the second AZD1222 dose. This clonotype was sampled from an adult who received the AZD1222 COVID-19 vaccine. As DNA, the CDR3 is TGTGCCAGCAGTTCTTATGATGTACGGGTCGCCTTC. Protein product: CASSSYDVRVAF.